These T cell receptor beta chains were read from a single sample in a study of Graves' ophthalmopathy and Graves' hyperthyroidism. A single record per CDR3 protein comes from TCRdb applying MiXCR to the multiplex PCR reads. This sample has 600,000 to 700,000 distinct CDR3 sequences, with roughly two fifths found just once. Sequences were obtained from peripheral blood. The source of these receptors is an adult man with Graves' ophthalmopathy. The CDR3 runs from the conserved cysteine through the conserved F or W. Fields, in order: clone size, J gene, D gene, V gene, CDR3 protein, CDR3 DNA. A D gene is named only where the DNA matches it firmly. Size is omitted from some rows. Given values are once, few, many or a class for expanded clones.

NA | TRBJ1-1 | NA | TRBV27 | CASRTGFMNTEAFF | TGTGCCAGCAGAACAGGGTTCATGAACACTGAAGCTTTCTTT
NA | TRBJ1-4 | TRBD1 | TRBV10-3 | CAISTGVFEKLFF | TGTGCCATCAGTACAGGGGTGTTCGAAAAACTGTTTTTT
NA | TRBJ2-5 | TRBD1 | TRBV24-1 | CATSESRDREQETQYF | TGTGCCACCAGTGAGAGCCGGGACAGGGAACAAGAGACCCAGTACTTC
many | TRBJ2-5 | TRBD2 | TRBV19 | CASSVSSGVEETQYF | TGTGCCAGTAGTGTCTCTAGCGGGGTAGAAGAGACCCAGTACTTC
few | TRBJ2-7 | NA | TRBV5-1 | CASSPQGGAYSYEQYF | TGCGCCAGCAGCCCTCAGGGGGGGGCATACTCCTACGAGCAGTACTTC
many | TRBJ2-7 | NA | TRBV5-1 | CASSLVVSSYEQYF | TGTGCCAGCAGCTTAGTGGTGAGCTCCTACGAGCAGTACTTC
NA | TRBJ1-4 | NA | TRBV25-1 | CASSEYMHTNEKLFF | TGTGCCAGCAGTGAATATATGCATACTAATGAAAAACTGTTTTTT
many | TRBJ2-2 | NA | TRBV19 | CASSRGGATGELFF | TGTGCCAGTAGTCGGGGCGGGGCCACCGGGGAGCTGTTTTTT
NA | TRBJ2-5 | NA | TRBV6-1 | CASSVPKTEQETQYF | TGTGCCAGCAGTGTCCCCAAAACAGAACAAGAGACCCAGTACTTC
NA | TRBJ2-5 | TRBD1 | TRBV7-2 | CASSRQGQGGNQPQYF | TGTGCCAGCAGTCGACAGGGACAGGGGGGCAATCAGCCCCAGTACTTC
few | TRBJ2-7 | TRBD1 | TRBV12-3/TRBV12-4 | CASSQGQGAHYEQYF | TGTGCCAGCAGTCAAGGACAGGGGGCCCACTACGAGCAGTACTTC
NA | TRBJ1-6 | NA | TRBV15 | CATSREWPGDSPLHF | TGTGCCACCAGCAGAGAATGGCCGGGCGACTCACCCCTCCACTTT
NA | TRBJ2-7 | NA | TRBV25-1 | CASSDVRSLLGASSEQYF | TGCGCCAGCAGTGATGTCAGGAGCCTCCTCGGGGCGTCTAGCGAGCAGTACTTC
NA | TRBJ1-5 | NA | TRBV19 | CASSIDHGGRTQHF | TGTGCCAGTAGTATAGATCACGGGGGAAGAACCCAGCATTTT
few | TRBJ1-5 | NA | TRBV6-2/TRBV6-3 | CASTQRGVNQPQHF | TGTGCCAGCACTCAACGGGGGGTCAATCAGCCCCAGCATTTT
many | TRBJ1-4 | NA | TRBV4-1 | CASSQVGGREKLFF | TGCGCCAGCAGCCAAGTAGGGGGTAGAGAAAAACTGTTTTTT
NA | TRBJ2-6 | NA | TRBV20-1 | CSGQSSGKHSGANVLTF | TGCAGTGGGCAAAGCTCTGGAAAGCACTCTGGGGCCAACGTCCTGACTTTC
NA | TRBJ1-5 | NA | TRBV2 | CASSLYSPQHF | TGTGCCAGCAGTTTATACAGTCCCCAGCATTTT
NA | TRBJ2-5 | TRBD1 | TRBV2 | CASSQRLGQAAGQYF | TGTGCCAGCAGCCAAAGACTGGGACAGGCAGCCGGGCAGTACTTC
NA | TRBJ1-4 | NA | TRBV10-3 | CASLRGIGEKLFF | TGTGCCAGCCTTAGGGGTATCGGTGAAAAACTGTTTTTT
NA | TRBJ2-3 | NA | TRBV15 | CATSPFLVLTGDTQYF | TGTGCCACCAGTCCCTTCTTAGTCCTGACCGGAGATACGCAGTATTTT
NA | TRBJ2-7 | TRBD2 | TRBV20-1 | CSARDLAGDPYEQYF | TGCAGTGCTAGAGATCTGGCGGGAGACCCCTACGAGCAGTACTTC
few | TRBJ2-7 | NA | TRBV10-3 | CASRGGGLPNYEQYF | TGTGCCAGCAGGGGGGGGGGCCTCCCAAACTACGAGCAGTACTTC
NA | TRBJ2-5 | TRBD2 | TRBV7-2 | CASSPPGTTKETQYF | TGTGCCAGCAGCCCCCCCGGGACTACGAAAGAGACCCAGTACTTC
few | TRBJ2-6 | TRBD1 | TRBV4-3 | CASSQSGTGGGGANVLTF | TGCGCCAGCAGCCAATCTGGGACAGGGGGAGGTGGGGCCAACGTCCTGACTTTC
many | TRBJ1-2 | NA | TRBV19 | CASRSTGSGYGYTF | TGTGCCAGTAGGAGTACAGGGAGCGGCTATGGCTACACCTTC
many | TRBJ2-5 | NA | TRBV6-6 | CASSYSLAAQETQYF | TGTGCCAGCAGTTACTCTCTAGCAGCCCAAGAGACCCAGTACTTC
many | TRBJ2-7 | NA | TRBV20-1 | CSATGRFHYEQYF | TGCAGTGCTACCGGTAGATTCCACTACGAGCAGTACTTC
NA | TRBJ2-7 | TRBD1 | TRBV25-1 | CASSPGTGGYSEYF | TGTGCCAGCTCTCCCGGGACAGGGGGATACTCGGAGTACTTC
many | TRBJ1-2 | TRBD1 | TRBV20-1 | CSARDGQAGYTF | TGCAGTGCTAGAGATGGACAGGCGGGCTACACCTTC
NA | TRBJ1-2 | NA | TRBV20-1 | CSALSRARGYGYTF | TGCAGTGCGCTAAGCCGGGCGAGAGGCTATGGCTACACCTTC
few | TRBJ2-5 | NA | TRBV30 | CAWSTLAQETQYF | TGTGCCTGGAGTACCCTAGCACAAGAGACCCAGTACTTC
many | TRBJ1-5 | NA | TRBV10-3 | CAISTDGNQPQHF | TGTGCCATCAGCACAGATGGCAATCAGCCCCAGCATTTT
many | TRBJ1-1 | TRBD1 | TRBV7-9 | CASSRSGQDEAFF | TGTGCCAGCAGCCGATCAGGACAGGATGAAGCTTTCTTT
many | TRBJ2-7 | TRBD2 | TRBV20-1 | CSARVGLAAYEQYF | TGCAGTGCTAGAGTAGGCCTAGCGGCCTACGAGCAGTACTTC
NA | TRBJ2-5 | NA | TRBV5-6 | CASSLTQYF | TGTGCCAGCAGCTTGACCCAGTACTTC